What follows describes a single T cell receptor (beta chain). The target antigen is unknown. The entry originates in a study of shared clonotypes between healthy human individuals. Overall study findings and caveats: Relative to clonotypes present in all four donors, those not shared had lower generation probabilities.

Germline loops: CDR1 SGHDT, CDR2 YYEEEE. The ends lost 3 bases at V and 3 bases at J; junction bases unmatched: 2. This CDR3 contains 13 residues. Researchers ran the assay at a deep level. Once extracted for a subset, genomic DNA was divided evenly among several immunoSEQ plates. Clones were sequenced by immunoSEQ multiplex PCR, and TCRdb holds only the in-frame ones, with some missing. This sample has some 2,500,000 clones, with 80% to 95% found just once. This receptor was identified in a man aged 18 to 29 in good health. Some clones in this sample may be carry-over from other donors' samples. The sample taken for sequencing was naive CD4+ T cells from PBMCs. Subset here: CD45RA+ positively selected. The rearrangement links TRBV5-6 to TRBJ1-2, with 7 nucleotides matching TRBD1. This CDR3 reads CASSSGQDYGYTF. CDR3 bases: TGTGCCAGCAGCTCCGGACAGGACTATGGCTACACCTTC.